This T cell receptor beta chain was profiled in a study of PD-L1 blockade in urothelial cancer. Study information: T cells were recovered from blood samples at a median of roughly 150,000.

Sequencing was performed with immunoSEQ multiplex PCR; in TCRdb, only in-frame clones are kept and a portion is missing. Of roughly 95,000 clones in the sample, roughly 87% were seen once. Time point described: pretreatment peripheral blood. CDR1 is SGHNT, CDR2 YENEEA, per germline. J gave up 1 base and V 6 bases, and 18 bases lay outside the gene matches. This CDR3 is 19 amino acids long. The TCR originated in a man aged 60-69 years with urothelial cancer. The chain combines TRBV11-3 with TRBJ2-5, with 9 bases lining up with TRBD2. The source was PBMCs, collected around atezolizumab (anti-PD-L1) treatment. The CDR3 reads CASRPTPPCLAGSQETQYF. In DNA, the CDR3 is TGTGCCAGCAGACCCACCCCCCCCTGTCTAGCGGGGTCCCAAGAGACCCAGTACTTC.